The present T cell receptor (beta chain) was sequenced within a study of T cell responses to AZD1222 COVID-19 vaccine. Overall study context: Second doses were pooled across both intervals (about 4 or about 12 weeks). General study points: Most donors were white British and more were female, and clonal diversity was possibly underestimated. Repertoires in all cases were sampled only once the peak T cell response had passed.

This CDR3 has 13 amino acids. Germline CDR1 KGHSH, CDR2 LQKENI. V gave up 8 bases and J gave up 5 bases, with 12 bases separating them. Clones were read by immunoSEQ multiplex PCR, and TCRdb kept only the in-frame ones, dropping some. The sample holds about 260,000 clones, 90% to 95% seen once. A note on this clone: Its specificity is unknown.

The receptor's source is an adult in good health. The sequencing here drew on peripheral blood, taken on day 0 of AZD1222 vaccination. The chain couples TRBV18 to TRBJ2-2, with D tentatively TRBD1 or TRBD2 (5 bases each). The CDR3 region is CASGDGMTGELFF. The CDR3 DNA reads as TGTGCCAGCGGGGACGGAATGACCGGGGAGCTGTTTTTT.